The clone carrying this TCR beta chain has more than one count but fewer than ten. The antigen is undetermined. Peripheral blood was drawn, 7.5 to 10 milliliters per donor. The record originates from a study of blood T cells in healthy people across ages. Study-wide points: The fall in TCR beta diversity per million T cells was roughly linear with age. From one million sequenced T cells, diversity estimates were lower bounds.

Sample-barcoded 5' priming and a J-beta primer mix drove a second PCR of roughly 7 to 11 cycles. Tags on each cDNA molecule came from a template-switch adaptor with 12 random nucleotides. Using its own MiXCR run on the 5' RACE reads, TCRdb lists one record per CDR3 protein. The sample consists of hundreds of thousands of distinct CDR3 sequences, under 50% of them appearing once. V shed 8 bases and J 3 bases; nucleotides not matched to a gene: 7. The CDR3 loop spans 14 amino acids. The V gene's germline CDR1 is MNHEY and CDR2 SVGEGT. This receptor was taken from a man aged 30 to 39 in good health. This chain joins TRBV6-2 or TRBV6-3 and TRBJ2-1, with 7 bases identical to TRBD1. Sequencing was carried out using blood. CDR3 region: CASGRQGGYNEQFF. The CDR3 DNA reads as TGTGCCAGCGGCAGACAGGGCGGCTACAATGAGCAGTTCTTC.